This T cell receptor beta chain emerged from a study of T cell responses to AZD1222 COVID-19 vaccine. Overall study findings and caveats: White British ancestry dominated among donors, who included more females, and clonal diversity was possibly underestimated. Scientists sampled the repertoires only once the peak T cell response had passed. Just five to seven AZD1222 recipients tested seropositive at baseline.

Libraries were prepared by immunoSEQ multiplex PCR; TCRdb keeps only in-frame clonotypes and omits some of them. The profile shows approximately 180,000 clones, 90% of them singletons. CDR1 is SGHDN, CDR2 FVKESK, per germline. This CDR3 is 15 amino acids long. J gave up 6 bases and V 4 bases, and 11 bases lay outside the gene matches. On this clone itself: What it binds is unknown.

The specimen comprised peripheral blood, sampled on day 0 of AZD1222 vaccination. The TCR was taken from an adult in good health. This chain connects TRBV14 to TRBJ2-7; TRBD2 agrees at 8 bases. This CDR3 is CASSPAAGGKGEQYF. CDR3 in DNA: TGTGCCAGCAGCCCCGCGGCGGGGGGAAAAGGCGAGCAGTACTTC. Variable domain in full (rest from reference TRBV14 and TRBJ2-7): EAGVTQFPSHSVIEKGQTVTLRCDPISGHDNLYWYRRVMGKEIKFLLHFVKESKQDESGMPNNRFLAERTGGTYSTLKVQPAELEDSGVYFCASSPAAGGKGEQYFGPGTRLTVT.